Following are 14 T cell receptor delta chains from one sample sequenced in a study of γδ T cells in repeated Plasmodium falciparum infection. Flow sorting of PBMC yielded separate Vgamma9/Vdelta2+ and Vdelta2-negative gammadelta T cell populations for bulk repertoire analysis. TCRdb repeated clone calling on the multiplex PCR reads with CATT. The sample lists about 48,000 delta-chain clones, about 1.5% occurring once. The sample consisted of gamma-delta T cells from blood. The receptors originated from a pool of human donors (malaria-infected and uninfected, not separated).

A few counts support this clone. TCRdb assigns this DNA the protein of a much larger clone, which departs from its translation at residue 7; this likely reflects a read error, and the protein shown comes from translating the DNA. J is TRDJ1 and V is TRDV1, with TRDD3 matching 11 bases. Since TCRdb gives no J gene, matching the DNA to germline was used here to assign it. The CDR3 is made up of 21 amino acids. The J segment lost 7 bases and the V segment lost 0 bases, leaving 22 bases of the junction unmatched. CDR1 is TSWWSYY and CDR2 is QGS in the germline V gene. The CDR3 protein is CALGELLLLDAWGIQVGKLIF. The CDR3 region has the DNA TGTGCTCTTGGGGAACTTCTCCTTCTGGATGCCTGGGGGATACAGGTCGGTAAACTCATCTTT.

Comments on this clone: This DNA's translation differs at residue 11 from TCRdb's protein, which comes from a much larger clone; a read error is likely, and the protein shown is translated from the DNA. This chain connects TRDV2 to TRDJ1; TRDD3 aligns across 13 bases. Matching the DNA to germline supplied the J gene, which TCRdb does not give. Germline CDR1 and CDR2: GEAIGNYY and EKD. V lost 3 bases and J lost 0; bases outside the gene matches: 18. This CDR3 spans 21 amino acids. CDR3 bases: TGTGCCTGTGACGTCCTACTGGGGGATACGACAGGGCGGGGGTACACCGATAAACTCATCTTT. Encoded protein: CACDVLLGDTTGRGYTDKLIF.

In DNA, the CDR3 is TGTGCTCTTGGGGAACTCTCCTCTACCGCTACTGGGGGATACGCCTTACCGTACACCGATAAACTCATCTTT. Its protein product is CALGELSSTATGGYALPYTDKLIF. The chain employs TRDV1 and TRDJ1; 13 positions agree with TRDD3. The J gene comes from matching the DNA to germline here; TCRdb lacks it. CDR3 length: 24 amino acids. CDR1 and CDR2 from the germline V gene are TSWWSYY and QGS. Trimming took 0 bases from V and 0 from J; bases not matched to a gene: 22.

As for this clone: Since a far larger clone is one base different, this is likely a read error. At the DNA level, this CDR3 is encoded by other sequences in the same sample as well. DNA for the CDR3: TGTGCTCTTGGGGAACTAAGACTGACCTTCTGGGGGAAAACTAGCTACACTGATAAACTCATCTTT. Translating gives CALGELRLTFWGKTSYTDKLIF. This chain uses TRDV1 with TRDJ1; 8 bases line up with TRDD3. As TCRdb names no J gene, one was assigned here on the basis of a DNA match to germline. The CDR3 runs 22 residues. The germline gives CDR1 TSWWSYY, CDR2 QGS.

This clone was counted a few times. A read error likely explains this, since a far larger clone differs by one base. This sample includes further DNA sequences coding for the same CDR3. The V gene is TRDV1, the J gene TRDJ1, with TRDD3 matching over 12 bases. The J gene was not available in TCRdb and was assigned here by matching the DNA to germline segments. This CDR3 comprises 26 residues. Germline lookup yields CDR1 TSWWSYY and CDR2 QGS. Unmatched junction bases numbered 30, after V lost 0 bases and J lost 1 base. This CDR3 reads CALGELHTFLQTPYWGIQSCTDKLIF. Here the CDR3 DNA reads TGTGCTCTTGGGGAACTCCATACCTTCCTACAGACCCCGTACTGGGGGATACAGTCATGCACCGATAAACTCATCTTT.

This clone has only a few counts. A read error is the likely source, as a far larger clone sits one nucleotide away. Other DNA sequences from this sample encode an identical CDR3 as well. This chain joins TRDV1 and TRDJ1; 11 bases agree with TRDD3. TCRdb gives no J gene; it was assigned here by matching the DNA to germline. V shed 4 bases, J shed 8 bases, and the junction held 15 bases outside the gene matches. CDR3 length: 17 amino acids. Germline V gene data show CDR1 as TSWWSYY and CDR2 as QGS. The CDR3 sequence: CALGGPPWGILWAKLIF. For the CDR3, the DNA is TGTGCTCTTGGGGGGCCCCCCTGGGGGATACTTTGGGCCAAACTCATCTTT.

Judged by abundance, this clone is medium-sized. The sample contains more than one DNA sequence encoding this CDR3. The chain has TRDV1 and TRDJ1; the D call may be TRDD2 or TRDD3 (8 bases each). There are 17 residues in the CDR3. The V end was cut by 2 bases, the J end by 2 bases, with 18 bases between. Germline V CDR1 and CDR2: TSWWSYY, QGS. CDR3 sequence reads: CALGEFLPNWGTDKLIF. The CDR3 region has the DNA TGTGCTCTTGGGGAATTCCTTCCTAACTGGGGGACCGATAAACTCATCTTT.

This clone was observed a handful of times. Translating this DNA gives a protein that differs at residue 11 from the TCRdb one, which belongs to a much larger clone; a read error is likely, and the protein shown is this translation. Here the CDR3 DNA reads TGTGCTCTTGGGGACACGGCCTTCCCGACTCATAAACTCATCTTT. Encoded protein: CALGDTAFPTHKLIF. The rearrangement links TRDV1 to TRDJ1, with D perhaps TRDD2 (6 bases). No J gene is reported in TCRdb; it was inferred here by comparing the DNA with germline. The germline V and J ends were trimmed by 3 bases and 6 bases, with 17 bases remaining between them. This CDR3 has 15 amino acids. CDR1 and CDR2 from the germline V gene are TSWWSYY and QGS.

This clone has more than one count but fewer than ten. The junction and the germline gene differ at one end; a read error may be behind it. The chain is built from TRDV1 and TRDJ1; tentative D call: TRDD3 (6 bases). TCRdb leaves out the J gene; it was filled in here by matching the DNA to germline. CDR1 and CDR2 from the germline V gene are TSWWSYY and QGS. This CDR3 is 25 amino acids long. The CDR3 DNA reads TGTGCTCCTGGGGATTCTTACAGGGAGCACCATTCTGGGGCCCGCGACATCCCGTACACCGATAAACTCATCTTT. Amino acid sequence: CAPGDSYREHHSGARDIPYTDKLIF.

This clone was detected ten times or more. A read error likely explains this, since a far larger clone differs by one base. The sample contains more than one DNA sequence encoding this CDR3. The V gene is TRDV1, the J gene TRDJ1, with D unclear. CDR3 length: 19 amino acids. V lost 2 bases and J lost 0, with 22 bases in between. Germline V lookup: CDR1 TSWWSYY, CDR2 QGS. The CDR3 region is CALGEGAGARRGYTDKLIF. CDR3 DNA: TGTGCTCTTGGGGAAGGCGCTGGAGCCCGGAGAGGGTACACCGATAAACTCATCTTT.

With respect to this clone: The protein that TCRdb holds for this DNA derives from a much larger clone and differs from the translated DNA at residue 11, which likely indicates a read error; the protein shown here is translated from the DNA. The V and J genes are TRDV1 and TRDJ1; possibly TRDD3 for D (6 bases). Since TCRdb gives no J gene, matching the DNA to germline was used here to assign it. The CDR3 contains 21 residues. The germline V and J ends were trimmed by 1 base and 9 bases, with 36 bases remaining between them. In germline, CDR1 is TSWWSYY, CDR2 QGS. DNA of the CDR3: TGTGCTCTTGGGGAACGGGGGGGCCCTACTTTTACTGGTTATATCCCTGGGGAACTCATCTTT. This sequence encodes CALGERGGPTFTGYIPGELIF.

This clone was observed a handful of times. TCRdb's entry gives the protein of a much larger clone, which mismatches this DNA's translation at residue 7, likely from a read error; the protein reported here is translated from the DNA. As DNA, the CDR3 is TGTGCTCTTGGGCTTACTCAACGTAATAACTGGGGGATACGGTACACCGATAAACTCATCTTT. This gives the protein CALGLTQRNNWGIRYTDKLIF. The chain has TRDV1 and TRDJ1, with 13 bases matching TRDD3. TCRdb carries no J gene annotation; the J gene was assigned here by matching the DNA with germline. Trimming removed 5 bases from V and 0 bases from J; junction bases left unmatched: 18. Germline CDR1 reads TSWWSYY; CDR2 reads QGS. CDR3 size: 21 residues.

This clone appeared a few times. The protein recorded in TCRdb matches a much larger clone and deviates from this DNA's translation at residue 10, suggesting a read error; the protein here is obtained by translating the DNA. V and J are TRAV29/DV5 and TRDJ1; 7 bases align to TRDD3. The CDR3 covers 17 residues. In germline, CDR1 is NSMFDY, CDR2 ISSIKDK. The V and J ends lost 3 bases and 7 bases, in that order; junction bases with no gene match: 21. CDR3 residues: CAATLRIGGCARFKLIF. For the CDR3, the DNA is TGTGCAGCAACGCTTCGTATAGGGGGATGCGCGCGGTTTAAACTCATCTTT.

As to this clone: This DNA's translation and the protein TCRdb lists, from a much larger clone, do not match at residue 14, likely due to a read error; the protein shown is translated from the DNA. The CDR3 nucleotides read TGTGCTCTTGGTGATGGAGTCCTATGGCTGGGGGCGCACATCGATAAACTCATCTTT. It translates to CALGDGVLWLGAHIDKLIF. The genes are TRDV1 and TRDJ1; 7 bases map to TRDD3. Germline V CDR1 and CDR2: TSWWSYY, QGS. The CDR3 sequence is 19 residues long. V was clipped by 6 bases and J by 4 bases; unmatched bases: 23.